This paragraph reports one T cell receptor beta chain. Its antigen remains unidentified. The data derive from a study of cytomegalovirus exposure and HLA in healthy donors. Overall study results and limits: Among TCR sequences, most were rare, though some public TCRs appeared in many donors. In a later analysis, first-cohort TCR clusters were found to tend to co-occur in the 120 or so validation repertoires.

The donors were in the 120-subject validation cohort, distinct from the 666-subject first cohort. Unmatched junction bases numbered 6, after V lost 5 bases and J lost 1 base. From germline, CDR1 is SGHNT and CDR2 YENEEA. The CDR3 is made up of 16 amino acids. The repertoire was sequenced with immunoSEQ multiplex PCR; TCRdb's copy has only in-frame clones and lacks some. The repertoire includes fewer than 200,000 clones, about 90% of them detected once, and under 4.5% sits in the top ten. Sequencing was done on a sample of PBMCs. This receptor was taken from a young man in good health and CMV-seropositive. The V call is TRBV11-3, the J call TRBJ2-7; TRBD2 aligns across 12 bases. The CDR3 loop reads CASSPILAGGSYEQYF. Here the CDR3 DNA reads TGTGCCAGCAGCCCCATACTAGCGGGAGGATCCTACGAGCAGTACTTC. Supplemented by reference TRBV11-3 and TRBJ2-7, the full variable domain reads EAGVVQSPRYKIIEKKQPVAFWCNPISGHNTLYWYLQNLGQGPELLIRYENEEAVDDSQLPKDRFSAERLKGVDSTLKIQPAELGDSAVYLCASSPILAGGSYEQYFGPGTRLTVT.